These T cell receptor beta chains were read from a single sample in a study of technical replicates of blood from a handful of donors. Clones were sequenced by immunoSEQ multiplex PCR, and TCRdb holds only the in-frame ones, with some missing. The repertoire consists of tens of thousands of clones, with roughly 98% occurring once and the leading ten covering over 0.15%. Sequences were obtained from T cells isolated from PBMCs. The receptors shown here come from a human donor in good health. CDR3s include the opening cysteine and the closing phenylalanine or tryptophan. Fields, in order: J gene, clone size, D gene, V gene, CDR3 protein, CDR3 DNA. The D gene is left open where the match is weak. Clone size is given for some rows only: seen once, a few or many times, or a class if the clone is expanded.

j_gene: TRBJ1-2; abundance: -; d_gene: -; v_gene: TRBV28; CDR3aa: CASSLHGQLYTF; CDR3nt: TGTGCCAGCAGCCTGCACGGACAACTCTACACCTTC
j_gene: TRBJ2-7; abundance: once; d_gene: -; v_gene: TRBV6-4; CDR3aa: CASSPSEQTGRYEQYF; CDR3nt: TGTGCCAGCAGTCCCAGTGAACAGACAGGGAGGTACGAGCAGTACTTC
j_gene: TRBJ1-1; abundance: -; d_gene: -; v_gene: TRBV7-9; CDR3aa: CASSFDSTEAFF; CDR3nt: TGTGCCAGCAGCTTTGACAGTACTGAAGCTTTCTTT
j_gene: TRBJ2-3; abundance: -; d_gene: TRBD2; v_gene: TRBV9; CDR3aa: CASSVGTSPPNF; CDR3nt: TGTGCCAGCAGCGTAGGGACTAGCCCGCCGAATTTT
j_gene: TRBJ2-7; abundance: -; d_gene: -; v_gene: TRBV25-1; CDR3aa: CASSEFRGHIYEQYF; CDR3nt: TGTGCCAGCAGTGAATTCCGGGGACACATCTACGAGCAGTACTTC
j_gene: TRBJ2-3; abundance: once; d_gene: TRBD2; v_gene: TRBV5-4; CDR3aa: CASSLSLAGGTDTQYF; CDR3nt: TGTGCCAGCAGCTTGTCTCTAGCGGGGGGCACAGATACGCAGTATTTT
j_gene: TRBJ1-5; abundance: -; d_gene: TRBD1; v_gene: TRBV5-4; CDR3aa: CASSLMGQGTGQPQHF; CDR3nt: TGTGCCAGCAGCTTGATGGGACAGGGGACGGGGCAGCCCCAGCATTTT
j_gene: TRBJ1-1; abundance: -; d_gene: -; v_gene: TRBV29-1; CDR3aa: CSVPGGLLNTEAFF; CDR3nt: TGCAGCGTACCAGGTGGACTCTTGAACACTGAAGCTTTCTTT
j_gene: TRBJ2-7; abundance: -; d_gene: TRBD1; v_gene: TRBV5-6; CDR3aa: CASSWGTGGFNEQYF; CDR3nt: TGTGCCAGCAGCTGGGGGACAGGGGGTTTCAACGAGCAGTACTTC
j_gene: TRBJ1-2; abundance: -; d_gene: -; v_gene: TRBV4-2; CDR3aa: CASSQSGGSPNGYTF; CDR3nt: TGTGCCAGCAGCCAAAGCGGGGGGTCTCCCAATGGCTACACCTTC
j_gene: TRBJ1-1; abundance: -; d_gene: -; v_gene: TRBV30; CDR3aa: CAWRDMTEAFF; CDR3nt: TGTGCCTGGCGGGATATGACTGAAGCTTTCTTT
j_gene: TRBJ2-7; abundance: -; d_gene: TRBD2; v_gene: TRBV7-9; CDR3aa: CASTLQYGGYEQYF; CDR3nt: TGTGCCAGCACCTTACAATACGGGGGGTACGAGCAGTACTTC
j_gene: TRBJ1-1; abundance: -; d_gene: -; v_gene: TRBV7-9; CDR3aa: CASSLTASVEAFF; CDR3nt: TGTGCCAGCAGCTTGACAGCCTCCGTCGAAGCTTTCTTT
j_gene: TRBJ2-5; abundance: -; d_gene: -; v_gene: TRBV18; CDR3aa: CASSPDDAGGIETQYF; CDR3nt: TGTGCCAGCTCACCAGATGACGCTGGGGGGATAGAGACCCAGTACTTC
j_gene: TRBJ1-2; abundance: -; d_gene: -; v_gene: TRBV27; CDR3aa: CASSSVTGNGYTF; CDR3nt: TGTGCCAGCAGTTCGGTAACAGGGAATGGCTACACCTTC
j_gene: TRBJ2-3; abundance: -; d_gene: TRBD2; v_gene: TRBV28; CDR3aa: CASSFLGAGGDTQYF; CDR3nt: TGTGCCAGCAGTTTTCTAGGGGCGGGAGGAGATACGCAGTATTTT
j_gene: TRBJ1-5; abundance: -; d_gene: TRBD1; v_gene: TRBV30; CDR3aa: CAKDKGTDSNQPQHF; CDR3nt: TGTGCCAAGGACAAAGGGACAGATTCTAATCAGCCCCAGCATTTT
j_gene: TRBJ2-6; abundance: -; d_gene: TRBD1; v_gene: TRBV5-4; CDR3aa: CASSLDYGQGAAGANVLTF; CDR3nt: TGTGCCAGCAGCTTGGATTATGGACAGGGGGCAGCTGGGGCCAACGTCCTGACTTTC
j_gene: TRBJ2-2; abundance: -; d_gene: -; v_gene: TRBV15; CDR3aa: CATSRDLQGGPNTGELFF; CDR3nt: TGTGCCACCAGCAGAGATCTCCAGGGGGGACCGAACACCGGGGAGCTGTTTTTT
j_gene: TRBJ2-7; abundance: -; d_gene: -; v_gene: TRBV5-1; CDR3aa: CASSSTLTNGEQYF; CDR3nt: TGCGCCAGCAGCTCCACGCTTACAAATGGCGAGCAGTACTTC
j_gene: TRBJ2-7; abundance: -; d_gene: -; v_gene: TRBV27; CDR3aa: CASSLRGHVPRPQLGFSYEQYF; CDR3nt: TGTGCCAGCAGTTTGAGGGGACATGTTCCCCGACCGCAACTGGGTTTCTCCTACGAGCAGTACTTC
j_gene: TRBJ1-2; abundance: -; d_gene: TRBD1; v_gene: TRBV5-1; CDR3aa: CASSPGQGSRRSGYTF; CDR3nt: TGCGCCAGCAGCCCGGGACAGGGTTCGAGGCGATCTGGCTACACCTTC
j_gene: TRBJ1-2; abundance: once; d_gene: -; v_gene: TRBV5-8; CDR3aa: CASSPLTDLPRSGYTF; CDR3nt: TGTGCCAGCAGCCCGCTGACAGACCTTCCACGGAGTGGCTACACCTTC
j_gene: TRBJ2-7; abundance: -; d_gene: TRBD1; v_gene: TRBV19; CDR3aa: CASSIRQGSSYEQYF; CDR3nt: TGTGCCAGTAGTATCAGACAGGGGAGCTCCTACGAGCAGTACTTC
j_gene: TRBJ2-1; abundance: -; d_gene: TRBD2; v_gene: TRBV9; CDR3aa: CASSVEGLAGGYNEQFF; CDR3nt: TGTGCCAGCAGCGTAGAGGGACTAGCGGGGGGTTACAATGAGCAGTTCTTC
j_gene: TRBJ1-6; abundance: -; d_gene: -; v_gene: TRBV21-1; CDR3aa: CASSKDPGGNSPLHF; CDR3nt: TGTGCCAGCAGCAAAGATCCAGGGGGGAATTCACCCCTCCACTTT